This TCR beta chain is from a study of spatial heterogeneity in lung cancer. General study findings and limits: The study found that expanded intratumoral alpha and beta TCR counts tracked tumor mutation counts. The study found that ubiquitous and regional expanded TCR counts tracked ubiquitous and regional nonsynonymous mutations, respectively.

TCRdb processed the 5' RACE reads anew with MiXCR; each CDR3 protein has one entry. The data hold 10,000 to 15,000 distinct CDR3 sequences, with roughly 6.6% observed a single time. CDR1 is MDHEN, CDR2 SYDVKM, per germline. This CDR3 is 14 amino acids long. Trimming pared 5 bases from V and 3 bases from J, leaving 13 bases between. As for time point: sample taken at primary tumor resection. Patients with untreated early-stage non-small cell lung cancer, numbering roughly 69, were the donors. This clonotype was recorded many times. The target antigen is unknown. The V and J genes are TRBV28 and TRBJ2-5; no firm D call. The TCR sequence derives from a female donor with early-stage non-small cell lung cancer. Specimen: lung tumor tissue, collected at surgery. Here the CDR3 reads CASSTPNAKETQYF. Here the CDR3 DNA reads TGTGCCAGCAGTACCCCGAACGCTAAAGAGACCCAGTACTTC. Looking up the rest from reference TRBV28 and TRBJ2-5 gives the full variable domain: DVKVTQSSRYLVKRTGEKVFLECVQDMDHENMFWYRQDPGLGLRLIYFSYDVKMKEKGDIPEGYSVSREKKERFSLILESASTNQTSMYLCASSTPNAKETQYFGPGTRLLVL.